The 18 T cell receptor beta chains presented below share a single source sample, sequenced in a study of blood T cell repertoires in COVID-19. Profiling relied on immunoSEQ multiplex PCR, and the TCRdb table lists in-frame clones only, not all of them. The top ten hold roughly 3.6% of the sample, which has 140,000 or so clones, under 90% seen once. The sequenced sample consisted of peripheral blood. These TCRs come from a man aged 70-80 years who had recovered from COVID-19.

V and J are TRBV4-1 and TRBJ1-6, with 7 bases fitting TRBD1. V gave up 2 bases and J gave up 5 bases; unmatched junction bases: 3. Germline V gives CDR1 MGHRA, CDR2 YSYEKL. The CDR3 runs to 15 residues. This CDR3 is CASSQYDRDNSPLHF. Written as DNA, the CDR3 is TGCGCCAGCAGCCAATACGACAGGGATAATTCACCCCTCCACTTT.

The chain joins TRBV19 to TRBJ2-5; 10 bases agree with TRBD1. Germline V lookup: CDR1 LNHDA, CDR2 SQIVND (reference sequence). After removal of 4 bases from V and 2 bases from J, the junction contained 10 bases not matched to a gene. The CDR3 has 17 residues. CDR3 protein: CASSTSYRDRGQETQYF. CDR3 in DNA: TGTGCCAGTAGTACGTCGTACCGGGACAGGGGTCAAGAGACCCAGTACTTC.

This CDR3 reads CASSVAPGRVEETQYF. The CDR3, as DNA: TGTGCCAGCAGCGTAGCCCCTGGCAGGGTGGAAGAGACCCAGTACTTC. The rearrangement joins TRBV9 to TRBJ2-5; TRBD1 might be the D (5 bases). The length of the CDR3 is 16 residues. V lost 0 bases, J lost 3 bases, and 15 bases lay in between. CDR1 is SGDLS, CDR2 YYNGEE, per germline. The whole variable domain, filled in from reference TRBV9 and TRBJ2-5, reads DSGVTQTPKHLITATGQRVTLRCSPRSGDLSVYWYQQSLDQGLQFLIQYYNGEERAKGNILERFSAQQFPDLHSELNLSSLELGDSALYFCASSVAPGRVEETQYFGPGTRLLVL.

The CDR3 is CASSLAGASYNEQFF. The CDR3 DNA is TGTGCCAGCAGCTTAGCAGGAGCCTCCTACAATGAGCAGTTCTTC. The chain uses TRBV7-9 and TRBJ2-1; D gene uncertain. Germline assignment: CDR1 SEHNR and CDR2 FQNEAQ (reference sequence). The CDR3 is made up of 15 amino acids. With 0 bases removed from V and 0 bases from J, the gap between germline ends came to 6 bases. Complete variable domain (other parts from reference TRBV7-9 and TRBJ2-1): DTGVSQNPRHKITKRGQNVTFRCDPISEHNRLYWYRQTLGQGPEFLTYFQNEAQLEKSRLLSDRFSAERPKGSFSTLEIQRTEQGDSAMYLCASSLAGASYNEQFFGPGTRLTVL.

This chain links TRBV15 with TRBJ2-3; 7 bases align to TRBD2. Trimming removed 3 bases from V and 4 bases from J; junction bases left unmatched: 4. This CDR3 is 14 amino acids long. CDR1 and CDR2 from the germline V gene are LNHNV and YYDKDF (reference sequence). CDR3 sequence: CATSRREPPDTQYF. In nucleotides, the CDR3 is TGTGCCACCAGCAGGCGGGAGCCCCCAGATACGCAGTATTTT. Full variable domain (outside the CDR3, taken from reference TRBV15 and TRBJ2-3): DAMVIQNPRYQVTQFGKPVTLSCSQTLNHNVMYWYQQKSSQAPKLLFHYYDKDFNNEADTPDNFQSRRPNTSFCFLDIRSPGLGDTAMYLCATSRREPPDTQYFGPGTRLTVL.

With regard to this clone: One end of the junction fails to match germline, which may point to a read error. V is TRBV20-1 and J is TRBJ1-2; D gene uncertain. The CDR3 consists of 10 residues. Germline V CDR1 and CDR2: DFQATT, SNEGSKA (reference sequence). CDR3 amino acids: CSAKDVSPSF. The CDR3 region has the DNA TGCAGTGCTAAAGACGTGAGCCCCTCCTTC.

In DNA, the CDR3 is TGTGCCACCAGTGGAGGGATCAACGAGCAGTACTTC. Translating it yields CATSGGINEQYF. The gene calls are TRBV24-1 and TRBJ2-7; weak D call: TRBD2 (5 bases). Trimming removed 5 bases at V and 5 bases at J, with 9 bases between. The CDR3 runs 12 residues. CDR1 and CDR2 (germline): KGHDR, SFDVKD.

V usage is TRBV7-3 and J usage is TRBJ2-5; D uncertain. This CDR3 comprises 15 residues. Germline CDR1 SGHTA, CDR2 FQGTGA. V was clipped by 4 bases and J by 5 bases, with 17 bases between them. This CDR3 is CASSSNGGLVETQYF. DNA for the CDR3: TGTGCCAGCAGCTCCAACGGCGGCTTAGTGGAGACCCAGTACTTC.

The rearrangement links TRBV14 to TRBJ2-7; no clear D. Trimming cost V 4 bases and J 2 bases, with 9 bases left between them. Germline assignment: CDR1 SGHDN and CDR2 FVKESK. This CDR3 has 13 residues. This CDR3 reads CASSPYRTYEQYF. The CDR3, as DNA: TGTGCCAGCAGCCCTTACAGAACCTACGAGCAGTACTTC.

The J gene is TRBJ1-6, the V gene TRBV30; D perhaps matches TRBD1 (6 bases). Germline-derived CDR1 and CDR2 are GTSNPN and SVGIG (reference sequence). The CDR3 has 16 residues. The V gene lost 2 bases and the J gene lost 7 bases, with 18 bases spanning the gap. The CDR3 DNA follows: TGTGCCTGGAGTAGGGTCCTCTGGGGACAAAATTCACCCCTCCACTTT. It yields the protein CAWSRVLWGQNSPLHF.

V usage is TRBV5-4 and J usage is TRBJ2-2; the D gene is possibly TRBD2 (6 bases). The CDR3 sequence is 14 residues long. CDR1 is SGHNT and CDR2 is YYREEE in the germline V gene (reference sequence). Trimming cost V 5 bases and J 6 bases, with 14 bases left between them. CDR3 DNA: TGTGCCAGCAGAATGACCCCGGGGGCCGGGGAGCTGTTTTTT. It yields the protein CASRMTPGAGELFF.

This sequence joins TRBV7-2 and TRBJ2-7, with 13 bases that match TRBD2. CDR1 SGHTA and CDR2 FQGNSA come from the germline V gene. J gave up 6 bases and V 5 bases, and 7 bases lay outside the gene matches. The CDR3 loop spans 15 amino acids. This CDR3 reads CASSQTSGRAAEQYF. The DNA for the CDR3 is TGTGCCAGCAGCCAAACTAGCGGGAGGGCCGCCGAGCAGTACTTC.

The rearrangement uses TRBV11-2 and TRBJ2-3; no reliable D call. CDR3 length equals 15 residues. Trimming removed 5 bases at V and 6 bases at J, with 18 bases between. The V gene's germline CDR1 is SGHAT and CDR2 FQNNGV. DNA of the CDR3: TGTGCCAGCAGCAATATCCGGCGAAACGGGGATACGCAGTATTTT. Residues: CASSNIRRNGDTQYF.

The chain uses TRBV24-1 and TRBJ1-2, with a weak D call TRBD1 (5 bases). Trimming took off 4 bases at V and 4 bases at J, with 9 bases between the two ends. This CDR3 contains 13 residues. From germline, CDR1 is KGHDR and CDR2 SFDVKD. The CDR3 DNA reads as TGTGCCACCAGTGACGGGGACTTCTATGGCTACACCTTC. As protein: CATSDGDFYGYTF.

The genes are TRBV12-3 or TRBV12-4 and TRBJ2-1, with D unclear. V lost 3 bases to trimming and J lost 8 bases, with 11 bases between them. This CDR3 is 13 amino acids long. The CDR3 coding sequence is TGTGCCAGCAGTTTGTTGGCCCGCCATGAGCAGTTCTTC. Its translation: CASSLLARHEQFF.

The J gene is TRBJ2-5, the V gene TRBV29-1, with 8 bases fitting TRBD2. Germline CDR1 and CDR2: SQVTM and ANQGSEA. CDR3 length equals 13 residues. Trimming took 6 bases from V and 5 from J; bases not matched to a gene: 8. CDR3 residues: CSVVAGSRETQYF. The CDR3 DNA reads TGCAGCGTGGTAGCGGGATCGAGGGAGACCCAGTACTTC.

This clone occurred a few times. The J gene is TRBJ2-7, the V gene TRBV5-4; 9 bases agree with TRBD2. CDR3 size: 15 residues. J was trimmed by 11 bases and V by 0 bases; bases with no gene match: 12. Germline V gene data show CDR1 as SGHNT and CDR2 as YYREEE (reference sequence). The DNA of the CDR3 is TGTGCCAGCAGCTTGGAGACTAGCGGCCAAACAGGGGAGTACTTC. Residues: CASSLETSGQTGEYF.

The table lists this clone with a count of one. This sequence joins TRBV11-2 and TRBJ2-5; D might be TRBD1 (5 bases). Trimming shortened V by 2 bases and J by 1 base, and 8 bases separated the two germline ends. The CDR3 is 14 residues long. The germline V gene has CDR1 SGHAT and CDR2 FQNNGV. DNA for the CDR3: TGTGCCAGCAGCTTAATGACAGTCCAAGAGACCCAGTACTTC. This sequence encodes CASSLMTVQETQYF. Full variable domain (rest looked up from reference TRBV11-2 and TRBJ2-5): EAGVAQSPRYKIIEKRQSVAFWCNPISGHATLYWYQQILGQGPKLLIQFQNNGVVDDSQLPKDRFSAERLKGVDSTLKIQPAKLEDSAVYLCASSLMTVQETQYFGPGTRLLVL.